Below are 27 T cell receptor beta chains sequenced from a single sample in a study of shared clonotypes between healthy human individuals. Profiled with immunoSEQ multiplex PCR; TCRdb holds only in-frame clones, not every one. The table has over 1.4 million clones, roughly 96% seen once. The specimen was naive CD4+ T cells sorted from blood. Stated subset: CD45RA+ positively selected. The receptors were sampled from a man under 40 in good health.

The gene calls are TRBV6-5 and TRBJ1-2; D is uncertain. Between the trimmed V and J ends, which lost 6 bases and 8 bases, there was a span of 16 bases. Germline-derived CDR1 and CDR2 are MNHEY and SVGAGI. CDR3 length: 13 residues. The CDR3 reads CASSLGAIGGYTF. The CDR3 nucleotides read TGTGCCAGCAGCTTGGGTGCGATTGGAGGCTACACCTTC.

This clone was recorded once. Here the CDR3 reads CATAGRPNTGELFF. For the CDR3, the DNA is TGTGCCACCGCCGGACGGCCCAACACCGGGGAGCTGTTTTTT. The rearrangement links TRBV15 to TRBJ2-2; D is uncertain. There are 14 residues in the CDR3. V lost 8 bases and J 2 bases, leaving 12 bases between the germline ends. The germline V gene has CDR1 LNHNV and CDR2 YYDKDF (reference sequence).

CDR3 protein: CASSLDRRNTIYF. The CDR3, as DNA: TGTGCCAGCAGCCTTGACAGGAGAAACACCATATATTTT. This chain joins TRBV7-2 and TRBJ1-3; TRBD1 might be the D (6 bases). The CDR3 consists of 13 residues. Trimming cost V 5 bases and J 5 bases, with 10 bases left between them. From germline, CDR1 is SGHTA and CDR2 FQGNSA.

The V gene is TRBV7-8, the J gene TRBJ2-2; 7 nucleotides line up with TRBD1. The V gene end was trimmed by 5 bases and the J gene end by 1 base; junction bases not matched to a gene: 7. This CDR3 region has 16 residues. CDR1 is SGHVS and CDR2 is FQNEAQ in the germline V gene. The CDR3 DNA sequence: TGTGCCAGCAGCGCCCGGACAGGCCTGAACACCGGGGAGCTGTTTTTT. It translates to CASSARTGLNTGELFF.

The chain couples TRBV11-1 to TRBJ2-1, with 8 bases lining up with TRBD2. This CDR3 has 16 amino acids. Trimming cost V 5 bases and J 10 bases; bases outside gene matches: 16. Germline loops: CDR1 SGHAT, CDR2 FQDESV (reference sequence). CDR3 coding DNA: TGTGCCAGCAGCCCGACCGGGACTAGGGGACTCGGGGAGCAGTTCTTC. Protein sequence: CASSPTGTRGLGEQFF.

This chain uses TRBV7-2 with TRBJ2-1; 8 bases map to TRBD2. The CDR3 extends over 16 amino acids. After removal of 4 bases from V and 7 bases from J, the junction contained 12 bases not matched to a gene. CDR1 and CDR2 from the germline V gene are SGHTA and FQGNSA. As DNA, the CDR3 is TGTGCCAGCAGCTACGCAAGCGGGAGAAGAAAAAATGAGCAGTTCTTC. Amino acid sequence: CASSYASGRRKNEQFF.

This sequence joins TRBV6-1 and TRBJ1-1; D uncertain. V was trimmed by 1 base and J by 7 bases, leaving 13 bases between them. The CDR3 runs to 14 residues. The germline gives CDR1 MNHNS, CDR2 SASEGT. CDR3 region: CASSEVGGISEAFF. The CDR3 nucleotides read TGTGCCAGCAGTGAAGTTGGAGGGATTAGTGAAGCTTTCTTT.

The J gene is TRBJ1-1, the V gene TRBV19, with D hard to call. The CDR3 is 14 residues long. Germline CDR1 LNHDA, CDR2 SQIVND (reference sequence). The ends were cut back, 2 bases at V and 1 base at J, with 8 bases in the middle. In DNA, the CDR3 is TGTGCCAGTAGTATAACCAGTACGAACACTGAAGCTTTCTTT. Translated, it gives CASSITSTNTEAFF.

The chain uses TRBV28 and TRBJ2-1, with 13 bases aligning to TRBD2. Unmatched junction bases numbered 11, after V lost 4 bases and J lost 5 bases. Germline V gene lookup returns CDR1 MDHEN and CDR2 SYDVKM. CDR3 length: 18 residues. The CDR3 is CASSSGTSGNTPHNEQFF. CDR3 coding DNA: TGTGCCAGCAGTTCGGGGACTAGCGGGAACACCCCCCACAATGAGCAGTTCTTC.

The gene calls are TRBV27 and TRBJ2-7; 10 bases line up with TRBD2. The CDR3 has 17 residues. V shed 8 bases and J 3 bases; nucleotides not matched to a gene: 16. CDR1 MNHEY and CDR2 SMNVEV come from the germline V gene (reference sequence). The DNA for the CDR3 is TGTGCCAGCGGAAGGACTAGCGGTCTAGGGGGCCTCTACGAGCAGTACTTC. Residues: CASGRTSGLGGLYEQYF.

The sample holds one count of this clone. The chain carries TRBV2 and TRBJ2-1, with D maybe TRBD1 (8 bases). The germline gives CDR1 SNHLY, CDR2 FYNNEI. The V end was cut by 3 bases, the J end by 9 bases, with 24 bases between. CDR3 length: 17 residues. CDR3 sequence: CASSDPGQGGRFGEQFF. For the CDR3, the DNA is TGTGCCAGCAGTGACCCCGGACAGGGAGGGCGATTTGGTGAGCAGTTCTTC.

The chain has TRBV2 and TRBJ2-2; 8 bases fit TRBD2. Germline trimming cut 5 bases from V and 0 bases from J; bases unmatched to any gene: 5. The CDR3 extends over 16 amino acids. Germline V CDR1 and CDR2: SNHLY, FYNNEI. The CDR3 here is CASSKTSVANTGELFF. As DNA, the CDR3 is TGTGCCAGCAGTAAGACTAGCGTCGCGAACACCGGGGAGCTGTTTTTT.

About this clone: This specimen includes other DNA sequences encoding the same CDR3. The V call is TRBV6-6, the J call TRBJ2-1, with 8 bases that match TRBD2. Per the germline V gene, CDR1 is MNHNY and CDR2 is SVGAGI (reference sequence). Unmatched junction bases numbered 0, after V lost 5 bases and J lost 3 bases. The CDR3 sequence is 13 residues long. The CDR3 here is CASSSGSYNEQFF. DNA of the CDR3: TGTGCCAGCAGTAGCGGGAGCTACAATGAGCAGTTCTTC.

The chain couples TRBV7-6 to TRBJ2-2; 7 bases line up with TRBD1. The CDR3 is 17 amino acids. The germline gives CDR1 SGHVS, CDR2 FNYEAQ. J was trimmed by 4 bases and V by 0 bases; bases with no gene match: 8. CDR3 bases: TGTGCCAGCAGCTTAGCGAGACAGGGAAGACTCACCGGGGAGCTGTTTTTT. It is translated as CASSLARQGRLTGELFF.

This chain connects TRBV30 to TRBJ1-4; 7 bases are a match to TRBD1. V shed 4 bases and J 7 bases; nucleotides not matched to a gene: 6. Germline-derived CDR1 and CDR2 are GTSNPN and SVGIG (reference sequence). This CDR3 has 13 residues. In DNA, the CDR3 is TGTGCCTGGAAGACAGGGCTGGGTGAAAAACTGTTTTTT. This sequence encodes CAWKTGLGEKLFF.

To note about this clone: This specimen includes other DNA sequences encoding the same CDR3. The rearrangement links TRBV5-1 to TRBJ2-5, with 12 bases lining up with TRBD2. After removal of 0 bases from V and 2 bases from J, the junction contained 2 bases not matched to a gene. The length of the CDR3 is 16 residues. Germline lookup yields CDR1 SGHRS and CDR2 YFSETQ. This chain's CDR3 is CASSLVGTSGQETQYF. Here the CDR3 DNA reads TGCGCCAGCAGCTTGGTTGGGACTAGCGGGCAAGAGACCCAGTACTTC.

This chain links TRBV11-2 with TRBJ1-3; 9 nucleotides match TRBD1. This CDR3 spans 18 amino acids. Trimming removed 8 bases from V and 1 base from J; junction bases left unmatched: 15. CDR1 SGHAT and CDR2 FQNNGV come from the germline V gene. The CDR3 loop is CASSEPTGGLKSGNTIYF. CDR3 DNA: TGTGCCAGCTCGGAACCGACAGGGGGTTTGAAGTCTGGAAACACCATATATTTT.

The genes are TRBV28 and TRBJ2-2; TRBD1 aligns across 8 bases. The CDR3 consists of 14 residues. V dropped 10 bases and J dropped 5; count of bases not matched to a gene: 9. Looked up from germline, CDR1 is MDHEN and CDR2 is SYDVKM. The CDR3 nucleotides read TGTGCCACACGACAGGGGCTTGTAACCGGGGAGCTGTTTTTT. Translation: CATRQGLVTGELFF.

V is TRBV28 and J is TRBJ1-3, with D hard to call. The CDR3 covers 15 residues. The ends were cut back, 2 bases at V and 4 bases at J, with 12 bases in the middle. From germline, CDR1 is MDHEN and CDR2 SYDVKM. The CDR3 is CASSLPRRGGNTIYF. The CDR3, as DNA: TGTGCCAGCAGTTTACCCCGGCGGGGAGGAAACACCATATATTTT.

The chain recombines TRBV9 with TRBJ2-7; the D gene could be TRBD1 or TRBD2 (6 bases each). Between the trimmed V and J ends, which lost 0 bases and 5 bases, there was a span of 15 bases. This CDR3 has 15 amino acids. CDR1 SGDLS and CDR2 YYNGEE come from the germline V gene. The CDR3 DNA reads TGTGCCAGCAGCGTAGCGGGGGCAGAGTTCGACGAGCAGTACTTC. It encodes CASSVAGAEFDEQYF.

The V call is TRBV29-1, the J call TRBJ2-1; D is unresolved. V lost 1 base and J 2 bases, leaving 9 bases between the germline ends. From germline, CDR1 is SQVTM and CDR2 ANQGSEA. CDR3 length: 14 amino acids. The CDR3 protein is CSVEVVVPYNEQFF. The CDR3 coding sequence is TGCAGCGTTGAAGTGGTAGTCCCCTACAATGAGCAGTTCTTC.

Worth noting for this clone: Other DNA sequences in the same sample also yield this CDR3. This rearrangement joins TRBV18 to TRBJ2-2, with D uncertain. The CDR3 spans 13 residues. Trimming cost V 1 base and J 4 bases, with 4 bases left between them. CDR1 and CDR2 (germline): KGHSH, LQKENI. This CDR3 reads CASSPRATGELFF. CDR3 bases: TGTGCCAGCTCACCACGGGCCACCGGGGAGCTGTTTTTT.

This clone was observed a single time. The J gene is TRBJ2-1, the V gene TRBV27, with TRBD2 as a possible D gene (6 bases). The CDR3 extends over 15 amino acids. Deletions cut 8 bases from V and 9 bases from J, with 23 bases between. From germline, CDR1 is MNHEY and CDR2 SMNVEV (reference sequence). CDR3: CASSSPSGGGVEQFF. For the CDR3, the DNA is TGTGCCAGCTCCTCCCCTTCGGGTGGAGGGGTTGAGCAGTTCTTC.

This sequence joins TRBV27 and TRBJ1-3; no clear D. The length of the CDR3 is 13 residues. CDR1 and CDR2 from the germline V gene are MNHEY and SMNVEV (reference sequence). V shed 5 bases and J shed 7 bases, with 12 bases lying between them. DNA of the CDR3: TGTGCCAGCAGTCCCATCAGAGGGAACACCATATATTTT. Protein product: CASSPIRGNTIYF.

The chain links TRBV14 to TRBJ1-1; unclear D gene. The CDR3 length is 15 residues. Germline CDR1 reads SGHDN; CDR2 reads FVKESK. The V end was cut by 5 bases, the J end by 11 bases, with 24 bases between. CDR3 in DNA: TGTGCCAGCAGCGAGGTAGTCCGGGGTCCGAATGGGGCTTTCTTT. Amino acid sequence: CASSEVVRGPNGAFF.

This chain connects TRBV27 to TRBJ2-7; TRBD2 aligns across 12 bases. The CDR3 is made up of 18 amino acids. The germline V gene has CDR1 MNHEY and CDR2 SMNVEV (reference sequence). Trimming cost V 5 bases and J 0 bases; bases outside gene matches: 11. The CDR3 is CASSPRTSGIPFSYEQYF. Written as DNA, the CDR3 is TGTGCCAGCAGTCCACGGACTAGCGGGATCCCCTTCTCCTACGAGCAGTACTTC.

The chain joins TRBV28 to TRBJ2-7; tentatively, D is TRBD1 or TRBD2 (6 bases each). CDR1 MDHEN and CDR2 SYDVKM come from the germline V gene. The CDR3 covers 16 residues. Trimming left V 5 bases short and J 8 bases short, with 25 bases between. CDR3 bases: TGTGCCAGCAGTCCGGGGTCGGACAGTGCACGGGGGAAGCAGTACTTC. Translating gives CASSPGSDSARGKQYF.